The clone carrying this T cell receptor beta chain was counted only a few times. Its antigen is as yet unknown. This sample is drawn from a study of response to subunit inactivated influenza vaccine. Per the germline V gene, CDR1 is SGHRS and CDR2 is YFSETQ. The CDR3 sequence is 13 residues long. Trimming shortened V by 1 base and J by 4 bases, and 8 bases separated the two germline ends. In TCRdb, the RT-PCR reads were re-called with MiXCR into one record per CDR3 protein. The sample records 500,000 or so distinct CDR3 sequences, more than 15% being singletons. General study findings and limits: It was the authors' suggestion that each seasonal influenza vaccination recruits few new T cells.

This clonotype was obtained from a man aged 50 to 75 who received an inactivated influenza vaccine. The J gene is TRBJ1-1, the V gene TRBV5-1; D not resolved. Sequencing was performed on CD4+ T cells sorted from PBMCs, taken about 23 months after vaccination. CDR3 sequence: CASSLSAGTEAFF. CDR3 sequence (DNA): TGCGCCAGCAGCTTGAGTGCGGGCACTGAAGCTTTCTTT.